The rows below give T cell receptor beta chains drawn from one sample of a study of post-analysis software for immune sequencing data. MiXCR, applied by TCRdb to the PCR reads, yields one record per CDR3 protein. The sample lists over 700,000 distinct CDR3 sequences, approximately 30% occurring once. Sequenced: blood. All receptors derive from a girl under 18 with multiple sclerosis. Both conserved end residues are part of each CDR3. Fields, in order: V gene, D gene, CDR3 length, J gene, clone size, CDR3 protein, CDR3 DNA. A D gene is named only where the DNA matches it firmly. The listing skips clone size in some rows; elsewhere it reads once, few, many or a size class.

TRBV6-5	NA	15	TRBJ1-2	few	CASSYGRGSYYGYTF	TGTGCCAGCAGTTATGGGCGGGGGAGTTACTATGGCTACACCTTC
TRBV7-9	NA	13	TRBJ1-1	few	CASSSARNTEAFF	TGTGCCAGCAGCTCCGCACGGAACACTGAAGCTTTCTTT
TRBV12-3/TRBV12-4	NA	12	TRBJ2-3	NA	CASRQGSDTEYF	TGTGCCAGCAGACAGGGATCAGATACGGAATATTTT
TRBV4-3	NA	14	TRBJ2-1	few	CASSQGPTYNEQFF	TGCGCCAGCAGCCAGGGTCCCACCTACAATGAGCAGTTCTTC
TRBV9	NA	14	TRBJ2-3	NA	CASSEGPGVNTQYF	TGTGCCAGCAGCGAGGGCCCGGGAGTGAATACGCAGTATTTT
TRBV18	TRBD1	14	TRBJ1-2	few	CASSQIEGARGYTF	TGTGCCAGCTCCCAAATTGAGGGGGCGCGAGGCTACACCTTC
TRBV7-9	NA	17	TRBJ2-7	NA	CASSPPSQVGDAYEQYF	TGTGCCAGCAGCCCCCCCTCACAGGTAGGGGATGCCTACGAGCAGTACTTC
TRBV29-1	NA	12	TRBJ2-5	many	CSVVIGQETQYF	TGCAGCGTCGTGATCGGACAAGAGACCCAGTACTTC
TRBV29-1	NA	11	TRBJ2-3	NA	CSVEGPDTQYF	TGCAGCGTTGAGGGGCCAGATACGCAGTATTTT
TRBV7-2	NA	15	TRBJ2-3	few	CASTYDGLGTDTQYF	TGTGCCAGCACATATGACGGGCTTGGGACAGATACGCAGTATTTT
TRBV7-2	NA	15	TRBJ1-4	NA	CASSLSLGGHPKLFF	TGTGCCAGCAGCTTAAGCCTTGGGGGACACCCAAAACTGTTTTTT
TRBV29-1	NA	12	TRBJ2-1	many	CSVAFGVNEQFF	TGCAGCGTCGCCTTCGGGGTCAATGAGCAGTTCTTC
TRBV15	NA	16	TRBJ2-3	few	CATSRDPNPSTDTQYF	TGTGCCACCAGCAGAGATCCGAACCCCTCCACAGATACGCAGTATTTT
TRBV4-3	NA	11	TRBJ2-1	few	CASSHVNEQFF	TGCGCCAGCAGCCATGTCAACGAGCAGTTCTTC
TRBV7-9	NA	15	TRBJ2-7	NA	CASSFSGAYSCEQYF	TGTGCCAGCAGCTTTTCAGGGGCCTACTCCTGCGAGCAGTACTTC
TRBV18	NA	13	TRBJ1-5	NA	CASSEWGDQPQHF	TGTGCCAGCTCGGAGTGGGGTGATCAGCCCCAGCATTTT
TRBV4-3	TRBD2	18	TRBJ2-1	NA	CASSQERRAGATGGTQFF	TGCGCCAGCAGCCAAGAAAGGAGAGCGGGAGCGACAGGAGGAACCCAGTTCTTC
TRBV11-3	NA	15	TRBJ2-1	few	CASSPGRGWGVEQFF	TGTGCCAGCAGCCCGGGACGGGGATGGGGGGTCGAGCAGTTCTTC
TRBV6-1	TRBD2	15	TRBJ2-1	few	CASSVAGGPYNEQFF	TGTGCCAGCAGTGTGGCGGGGGGCCCCTACAATGAGCAGTTCTTC
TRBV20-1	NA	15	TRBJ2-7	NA	CSARDQLDTTYEQYF	TGCAGTGCTAGAGATCAGTTGGACACCACCTACGAGCAGTACTTC
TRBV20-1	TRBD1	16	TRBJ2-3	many	CSASPLGQGDTDTQYF	TGCAGTGCTAGCCCGCTGGGACAGGGAGACACAGATACGCAGTATTTT
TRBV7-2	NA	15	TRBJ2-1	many	CASRQSGRSYNEQFF	TGTGCCAGCAGGCAGAGCGGGCGATCCTACAATGAGCAGTTCTTC
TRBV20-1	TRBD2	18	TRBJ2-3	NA	CSRTRREQLAGVPDTQYF	TGCAGTCGCACCCGACGAGAACAACTAGCGGGAGTTCCAGATACGCAGTATTTT
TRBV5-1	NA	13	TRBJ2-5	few	CASSTGYQETQYF	TGCGCCAGCTCTACAGGGTACCAAGAGACCCAGTACTTC
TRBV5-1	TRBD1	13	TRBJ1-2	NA	CASSMTGPYGYTF	TGCGCCAGCAGCATGACAGGGCCCTATGGCTACACCTTC
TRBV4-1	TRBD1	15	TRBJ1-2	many	CASSQDGGTGRIYTF	TGCGCCAGCAGCCAAGATGGGGGGACAGGGAGAATCTACACCTTC
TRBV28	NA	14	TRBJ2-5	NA	CASSPSGRHYKQYF	TGTGCCAGCAGTCCCTCGGGACGGCACTACAAGCAGTACTTC
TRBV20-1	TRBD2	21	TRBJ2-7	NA	CSASRRQGRGLAGGTYNEQYF	TGCAGTGCCAGCCGCCGACAGGGGCGAGGACTAGCGGGAGGGACCTACAATGAGCAGTACTTC
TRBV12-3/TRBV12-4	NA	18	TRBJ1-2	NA	CASSFQLTDDMGAGGYTF	TGTGCCAGCAGTTTCCAACTCACGGATGATATGGGGGCAGGTGGCTACACCTTC
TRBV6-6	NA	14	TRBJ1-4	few	CASSTGTVNEKLFF	TGTGCCAGCAGTACCGGGACGGTGAATGAAAAACTGTTTTTT
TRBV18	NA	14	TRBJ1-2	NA	CASSPGPSDYGYTF	TGTGCCAGCTCACCGGGGCCCAGCGACTATGGCTACACCTTC
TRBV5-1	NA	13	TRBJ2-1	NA	CASSLYWGQEEFF	TGCGCCAGCAGCTTGTACTGGGGGCAAGAAGAGTTCTTC
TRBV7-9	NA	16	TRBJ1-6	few	CASSSTTARKASPLHF	TGTGCCAGCAGCTCAACCACAGCGCGAAAGGCTTCACCCCTCCACTTT
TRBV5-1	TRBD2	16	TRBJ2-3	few	CASSIGLAFTTDTQYF	TGCGCCAGCAGCATCGGACTAGCCTTTACCACAGATACGCAGTATTTT
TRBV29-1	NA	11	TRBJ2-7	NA	CSVARTYEQYF	TGCAGCGTTGCCAGAACCTACGAGCAGTACTTC
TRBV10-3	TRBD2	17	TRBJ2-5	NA	CAIGTSGGLPRRETQYF	TGTGCCATTGGGACTAGCGGGGGCCTACCTAGGAGGGAGACCCAGTACTTC
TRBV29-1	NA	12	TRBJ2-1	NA	CSVGGRGNEQFF	TGCAGCGTTGGAGGAAGAGGGAATGAGCAGTTCTTC
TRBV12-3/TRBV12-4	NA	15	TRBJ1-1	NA	CASSRRTIGNTEAFF	TGTGCCAGCAGCCGGAGGACAATCGGGAACACTGAAGCTTTCTTT
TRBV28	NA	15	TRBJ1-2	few	CASSLLTETNYGYTF	TGTGCCAGCAGTCTCCTCACGGAGACTAACTATGGCTACACCTTC
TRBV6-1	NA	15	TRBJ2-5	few	CASSAQRDHQETQYF	TGTGCCAGCAGTGCCCAACGGGACCACCAAGAGACCCAGTACTTC
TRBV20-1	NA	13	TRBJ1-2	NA	CSAPTSGNYGYTF	TGCAGTGCTCCTACCTCAGGGAACTATGGCTACACCTTC
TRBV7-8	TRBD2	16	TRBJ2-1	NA	CASSLERLAGAYEQFF	TGTGCCAGCAGCTTAGAACGGCTAGCGGGAGCCTATGAGCAGTTCTTC
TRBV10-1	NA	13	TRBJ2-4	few	CASSAEYTNIQYF	TGCGCCAGCAGCGCGGAGTATACGAACATTCAGTACTTC
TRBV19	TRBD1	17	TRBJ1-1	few	CASSPMRTGLANTEAFF	TGTGCCAGTAGCCCGATGCGGACAGGGCTGGCGAACACTGAAGCTTTCTTT
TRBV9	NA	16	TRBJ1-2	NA	CASSGRGATINYGYTF	TGTGCCAGCAGCGGTAGGGGAGCTACCATTAACTATGGCTACACCTTC
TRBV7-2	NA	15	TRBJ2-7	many	CASSLMRTTPYEQYF	TGTGCCAGCAGCTTAATGCGGACTACCCCCTACGAGCAGTACTTC
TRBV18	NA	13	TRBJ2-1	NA	CASSPDGFDEQFF	TGTGCCAGCTCCCCGGACGGTTTTGATGAGCAGTTCTTC
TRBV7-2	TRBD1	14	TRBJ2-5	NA	CASSADRARETQYF	TGTGCCAGCAGCGCGGACAGGGCGAGGGAGACCCAGTACTTC
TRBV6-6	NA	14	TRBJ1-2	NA	CASSTPTGPYGYTF	TGTGCCAGCAGCACGCCTACAGGCCCCTATGGCTACACCTTC
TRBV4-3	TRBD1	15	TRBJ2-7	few	CASSQDVQGVDEQYF	TGCGCCAGCAGCCAAGATGTCCAGGGGGTTGACGAGCAGTACTTC
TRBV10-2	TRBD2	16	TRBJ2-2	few	CASSGTSGGNTGELFF	TGCGCCAGCAGTGGGACTAGCGGGGGGAACACCGGGGAGCTGTTTTTT
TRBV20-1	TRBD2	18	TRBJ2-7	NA	CSARDKNGRLAGAYEQYF	TGCAGTGCTAGAGATAAAAATGGCAGACTAGCGGGAGCCTACGAGCAGTACTTC
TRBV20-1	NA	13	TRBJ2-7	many	CSARDTQGYEQYF	TGCAGTGCTAGAGATACCCAAGGCTACGAGCAGTACTTC
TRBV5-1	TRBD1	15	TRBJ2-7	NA	CASSRDRLSSYEQYF	TGCGCCAGCAGCAGGGACAGGCTGAGCTCCTACGAGCAGTACTTC
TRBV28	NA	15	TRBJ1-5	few	CASSLFGGDDQPQHF	TGTGCCAGCAGCCTGTTCGGGGGGGACGATCAGCCCCAGCATTTT
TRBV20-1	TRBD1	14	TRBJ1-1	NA	CSTTGQNMNTEAFF	TGCAGCACCACGGGACAGAACATGAACACTGAAGCTTTCTTT
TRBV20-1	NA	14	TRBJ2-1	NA	CSARDREFYNEQFF	TGCAGTGCCCGGGATCGGGAGTTTTACAATGAGCAGTTCTTC
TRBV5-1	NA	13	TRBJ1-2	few	CASSLEGIHGYTF	TGCGCCAGCAGCTTGGAGGGGATTCATGGCTACACCTTC
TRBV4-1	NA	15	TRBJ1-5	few	CASSLEDREDQPQHF	TGCGCCAGCAGCCTCGAAGATCGGGAGGATCAGCCCCAGCATTTT
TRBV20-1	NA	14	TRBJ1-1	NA	CSASMPGGVTEAFF	TGCAGTGCTAGTATGCCAGGAGGTGTAACTGAAGCTTTCTTT